These 12 T cell receptor beta chains were all obtained from the same sample, sequenced in a study of regulatory T cells in long-lasting Graves disease. Building the TCR beta libraries relied on iRepertoire HTBI primers, and CDR3 regions underwent Arm-PCR. Each CDR3 protein gets one entry after TCRdb re-called the multiplex PCR reads with MiXCR. The sample yields hundreds of thousands of distinct CDR3 sequences, around a fifth seen once. Time point indicated: persistent/refractory GD, antithyroid drugs over 5 years with positive TRAb. Making the TCR library involved RNA that had been extracted from PBMCs. Sequenced material: peripheral blood mononuclear cells (PBMCs), taken when the disease was refractory, from a patient treated with antithyroid drugs. All receptors derive from a female donor with Graves disease.

Turning to this clonotype: A much bigger clone sits one base away, suggesting this may be a read error. The chain carries TRBV3-1 and TRBJ1-3, with a weak D call TRBD1 (6 bases). The CDR3 has 13 residues. CDR1 and CDR2 (germline): LGHDT, YNNKEL (reference sequence). CDR3 region: CVSSRGARNTIYF. The CDR3 nucleotides read TGTGTCAGCAGCCGGGGGGCGAGAAACACCATATATTTT. Together with reference TRBV3-1 and TRBJ1-3, the CDR3 gives the full variable domain: DTAVSQTPKYLVTQMGNDKSIKCEQNLGHDTMYWYKQDSKKFLKIMFSYNNKELIINETVPNRFSPKSPDKAHLNLHINSLELGDSAVYFCVSSRGARNTIYFGEGSWLTVV.

This clonotype was counted at least ten times. Here the CDR3 DNA reads TGTGCCAGCAGGCTATTCGACGGGGTTTCCGAGCAGTACTTC. Its translation is CASRLFDGVSEQYF. J is TRBJ2-7 and V is TRBV6-1; tentative D call: TRBD2 (5 bases). Germline assignment: CDR1 MNHNS and CDR2 SASEGT. CDR3 length: 14 residues. V lost 6 bases, J lost 6 bases, and 18 bases lay in between.

V and J are TRBV28 and TRBJ2-3; D tentatively fits TRBD1 or TRBD2 (5 bases each). The CDR3 is 13 amino acids. The V end lost 5 bases, the J end lost 14 bases, and 20 bases lay between the germline ends. The germline CDR1 and CDR2 sequences are MDHEN and SYDVKM. CDR3 in DNA: TGTGCCAGCAGTACCCCCTCTACGGGGCCGCGGTATTTT. Its protein is CASSTPSTGPRYF.

This clonotype was seen a few times. CDR3 residues: CASSPDNIGETQYF. In DNA form, the CDR3 reads TGTGCCAGTAGTCCAGATAATATCGGGGAGACCCAGTACTTC. The rearrangement joins TRBV19 to TRBJ2-5; D remains unclear. Looked up from germline, CDR1 is LNHDA and CDR2 is SQIVND (reference sequence). V shed 5 bases and J shed 5 bases, with 15 bases lying between them. The CDR3 totals 14 residues.

This clonotype showed up just a few times. The chain couples TRBV30 to TRBJ2-7; 8 positions agree with TRBD1. This CDR3 has 15 residues. Germline assignment: CDR1 GTSNPN and CDR2 SVGIG (reference sequence). The ends lost 0 bases at V and 0 bases at J; junction bases unmatched: 4. The CDR3 reads CAWSVLQGASYEQYF. CDR3 nucleotides: TGTGCCTGGAGTGTACTGCAGGGGGCCTCCTACGAGCAGTACTTC.

This clonotype has a count of ten or more. The CDR3 reads CASSEGIKGMKQYF. For the CDR3, the DNA is TGTGCCAGCAGTGAAGGTATTAAGGGGATGAAGCAGTACTTC. This chain joins TRBV2 and TRBJ2-7; possibly TRBD1 for D (5 bases). The V gene lost 1 base and the J gene lost 8 bases, with 15 bases spanning the gap. The germline V gene has CDR1 SNHLY and CDR2 FYNNEI. The CDR3 has 14 residues. Variable domain in full (rest from reference TRBV2 and TRBJ2-7): EPEVTQTPSHQVTQMGQEVILRCVPISNHLYFYWYRQILGQKVEFLVSFYNNEISEKSEIFDDQFSVERPDGSNFTLKIRSTKLEDSAMYFCASSEGIKGMKQYFGPGTRLTVT.

As regards this clonotype: One junction end disagrees with the germline gene, perhaps due to a read error. The rearrangement joins TRBV7-9 to TRBJ2-1, with D perhaps given as TRBD1 or TRBD2 (5 bases each). Germline CDR1 and CDR2: SEHNR and FQNEAQ (reference sequence). CDR3 length equals 13 residues. The CDR3 loop is CASSLGTRGRFVF. The CDR3 coding sequence is TGTGCCAGCAGCTTAGGGACGAGGGGCAGGTTCGTCTTC.

This clonotype was counted between two and nine times. V and J are TRBV5-1 and TRBJ1-1; 7 bases align to TRBD1. This CDR3 is 13 amino acids long. CDR1 and CDR2 (germline): SGHRS, YFSETQ. The ends lost 0 bases at V and 7 bases at J; junction bases unmatched: 3. For the CDR3, the DNA is TGCGCCAGCAGCTTGGTGGGACAGTATGAAGCTTTCTTT. Protein product: CASSLVGQYEAFF.

This clonotype has a handful of counts. V is TRBV19 and J is TRBJ2-4; 7 positions match TRBD1. Trimming removed 3 bases from V and 2 bases from J; junction bases left unmatched: 13. Germline lookup yields CDR1 LNHDA and CDR2 SQIVND (reference sequence). The CDR3 spans 18 residues. The CDR3 sequence: CASSIRSTGRMSKNIQYF. The DNA for the CDR3 is TGTGCCAGTAGTATCCGTTCGACAGGGAGAATGTCCAAAAACATTCAGTACTTC.

The table lists this clonotype with a few counts. This clone may be a read error of a much larger clone one base away. This chain's CDR3 is CASSSTVDYGYTF. DNA of the CDR3: TGTGCCAGCAGCTCGACAGTAGACTATGGCTACACCTTC. The V and J genes are TRBV7-9 and TRBJ1-2; tentative D call: TRBD1 (5 bases). V was cut by 4 bases and J by 3 bases, with 9 bases left in between. The CDR3 loop spans 13 amino acids. Looked up from germline, CDR1 is SEHNR and CDR2 is FQNEAQ (reference sequence).

This clonotype occurred many times. This chain joins TRBV28 and TRBJ2-7; a possible D gene is TRBD2 (6 bases). In germline, CDR1 is MDHEN, CDR2 SYDVKM. The CDR3 runs to 13 residues. With 3 bases removed from V and 3 bases from J, the gap between germline ends came to 9 bases. In nucleotides, the CDR3 is TGTGCCAGCAGTTTGCCGGGGGTCTACGAGCAGTACTTC. It encodes CASSLPGVYEQYF.

This chain connects TRBV20-1 to TRBJ1-2; TRBD1 might be the D (5 bases). The V end lost 6 bases, the J end lost 4 bases, and 27 bases lay between the germline ends. In germline, CDR1 is DFQATT, CDR2 SNEGSKA (reference sequence). The length of the CDR3 is 17 residues. The CDR3 reads CSAKPHGGGDVTYGYTF. In DNA form, the CDR3 reads TGCAGTGCCAAACCCCACGGTGGAGGGGATGTTACCTATGGCTACACCTTC.